Below, 3 T cell receptor beta chains from the same sample are listed, as sequenced in a study of T cells in Graves' hyperthyroidism and ophthalmopathy. There were TCR beta CDR3 regions amplified from RNA transcripts. TCR CDR3 regions were first amplified by RT-PCR with HTBI primers. TCRdb re-derived calls from the multiplex PCR reads in MiXCR, one entry per CDR3 protein. The table has roughly 800,000 distinct CDR3 sequences, around 39% seen once. Sequencing was carried out using blood. The receptors were gathered from a young man with Graves' hyperthyroidism.

This clonotype appeared many times. The rearrangement links TRBV29-1 to TRBJ2-5, with D unclear. V gave up 4 bases and J gave up 7 bases, with 13 bases separating them. This CDR3 is 12 amino acids long. CDR1 is SQVTM and CDR2 is ANQGSEA in the germline V gene. The CDR3, as DNA: TGCAGCGTTGTCCCGCGATTAGGGACCCAGTACTTC. It specifies CSVVPRLGTQYF.

About this clonotype itself: A much larger clone is a single base away; this may be a read error. The V and J genes are TRBV7-8 and TRBJ2-7, with TRBD2 identical over 13 bases. The CDR3 spans 15 residues. Germline CDR1 reads SGHVS; CDR2 reads FQNEAQ. This chain's CDR3 is CGSSPGTSGTHEQYF. The CDR3 nucleotides are TGTGGCAGCAGCCCAGGGACTAGCGGGACCCACGAGCAGTACTTC.

This clonotype was picked up many times. The V gene is TRBV20-1, the J gene TRBJ1-4, with a possible D match to TRBD1 (6 bases). Trimming removed 6 bases from V and 8 bases from J, with 16 bases in between. In germline, CDR1 is DFQATT, CDR2 SNEGSKA (reference sequence). The CDR3 runs to 13 residues. In DNA form, the CDR3 reads TGCAGTGCGAGGACAGTCCGCGGGGAAAAACTGTTTTTT. Amino acids: CSARTVRGEKLFF.